What follows are 32 T cell receptor beta chains derived from one specimen sequenced in a study of OX40 agonist ivuxolimab in advanced cancers. The method behind the library was the immunoSEQ multiplex PCR assay. Drawn from immuneACCESS, this table holds only the in-frame rearrangements with V and J called that TCRdb kept. Clones are partly lost; checked studies trace under half to an unresolved V gene and leave the rest unexplained. This sample gives approximately 65,000 clones in total; roughly nine tenths of them show up just once. 0.85% to 1.2% of the sample is taken by the ten largest. The material was CD4+ or CD8+ T cells sorted from blood, obtained in a trial of the OX40 agonist ivuxolimab. These receptors all come from an adult with an advanced solid tumor such as melanoma, head and neck, liver or kidney cancer.

This clone was observed once. This CDR3 reads CASSMGTRGATDTQYF. In nucleotides, the CDR3 is TGTGCCAGTAGTATGGGGACTAGGGGGGCCACAGATACGCAGTATTTT. The V and J genes are TRBV19 and TRBJ2-3; 8 bases are shared with TRBD2. This CDR3 spans 16 amino acids. CDR1 and CDR2 from the germline V gene are LNHDA and SQIVND (reference sequence). Trimming took 3 bases from V and 2 from J; bases not matched to a gene: 7.

This clone was seen only a few times. The V call is TRBV5-1, the J call TRBJ1-1; D is unclear. The V and J ends lost 5 bases and 0 bases respectively, with 17 bases between them. This CDR3 is built from 16 residues. CDR1 and CDR2 (germline): SGHRS, YFSETQ. The CDR3 nucleotides read TGCGCCAGCAGGGGTTCAGGTCAGAAGCTGAACACTGAAGCTTTCTTT. Translated, it gives CASRGSGQKLNTEAFF.

The chain carries TRBV10-3 and TRBJ2-7; D may be TRBD1 or TRBD2 (5 bases each). CDR1 and CDR2 (germline): ENHRY, SYGVKD. The CDR3 is made up of 14 amino acids. Trimming removed 6 bases from V and 2 bases from J, with 14 bases in between. The DNA for the CDR3 is TGTGCCATCAGCAGGGACCGAGCCACCTACGAGCAGTACTTC. The encoded protein is CAISRDRATYEQYF.

The rearrangement links TRBV19 to TRBJ1-6; 9 bases are shared with TRBD1. The junction had 9 bases not matched to a gene; V was cut back by 5 bases and J by 10 bases. The CDR3 runs to 15 residues. Germline-derived CDR1 and CDR2 are LNHDA and SQIVND (reference sequence). The CDR3 sequence: CASSSTYRGQSPLHF. The CDR3 DNA sequence: TGTGCCAGTAGTTCAACTTACAGGGGGCAATCACCCCTCCACTTT.

J is TRBJ2-1 and V is TRBV19, with D unclear. Germline V lookup: CDR1 LNHDA, CDR2 SQIVND (reference sequence). V was pared by 7 bases and J by 6 bases, with 4 bases between. The CDR3 spans 10 residues. CDR3 bases: TGTGCCAGTAAAGGCAATGAGCAGTTCTTC. The encoded protein is CASKGNEQFF.

This rearrangement joins TRBV6-1 to TRBJ2-1; the D gene is possibly TRBD2 (6 bases). Germline V gene lookup returns CDR1 MNHNS and CDR2 SASEGT. V shed 5 bases and J shed 7 bases, with 15 bases lying between them. The CDR3 has 14 residues. The CDR3 here is CASSPPGLRNEQFF. CDR3 DNA: TGTGCCAGCAGTCCACCGGGACTGCGTAATGAGCAGTTCTTC.

The chain recombines TRBV5-1 with TRBJ2-1, with a weak D call TRBD1 (6 bases). The ends were cut back, 3 bases at V and 7 bases at J, with 8 bases in the middle. Germline loops: CDR1 SGHRS, CDR2 YFSETQ. The CDR3 has 12 residues. In nucleotides, the CDR3 is TGCGCCAGCAGCTCACAGGGTAATGAGCAGTTCTTC. Translated: CASSSQGNEQFF.

The chain links TRBV5-4 to TRBJ1-2; TRBD1 is a possible D gene (6 bases). V lost 4 bases, J lost 10 bases, and 20 bases lay in between. Germline CDR1 reads SGHNT; CDR2 reads YYREEE (reference sequence). The CDR3 totals 14 residues. Written as DNA, the CDR3 is TGTGCCAGCAGCATGGGGACAACGGTTTACGCCTACACCTTC. Its translation: CASSMGTTVYAYTF.

The chain joins TRBV6-5 to TRBJ1-5; the D gene is possibly TRBD1 (5 bases). The CDR3 length is 13 residues. Trimming removed 6 bases at V and 9 bases at J, with 15 bases between. Looked up from germline, CDR1 is MNHEY and CDR2 is SVGAGI. CDR3 nucleotide sequence: TGTGCCAGCAGAGCTGCCCTAAGGGGGCCCCAGCATTTT. Translation gives CASRAALRGPQHF.

V gene TRBV5-4 combines with J gene TRBJ2-5, with a weak D call TRBD1 (6 bases). V shed 0 bases and J shed 2 bases, with 14 bases lying between them. The CDR3 covers 16 residues. Germline CDR1 reads SGHNT; CDR2 reads YYREEE (reference sequence). The DNA of the CDR3 is TGTGCCAGCAGCTTGGCAACAGGGACGGGGCAAGAGACCCAGTACTTC. Its translation is CASSLATGTGQETQYF.

The chain uses TRBV5-5 and TRBJ1-5; D perhaps matches TRBD1 (5 bases). Trimming cost V 1 base and J 1 base, with 9 bases left between them. Looked up from germline, CDR1 is SGHKS and CDR2 is YYEKEE (reference sequence). The CDR3 has 15 residues. Here the CDR3 reads CASSLTGSSNQPQHF. Here the CDR3 DNA reads TGTGCCAGCAGCTTGACAGGATCCAGCAATCAGCCCCAGCATTTT.

The rearrangement joins TRBV7-2 to TRBJ2-7; D gene unclear. The CDR3 spans 10 residues. The ends were cut back, 6 bases at V and 9 bases at J, with 9 bases in the middle. From germline, CDR1 is SGHTA and CDR2 FQGNSA. The CDR3 sequence is CASSTVRQYF. Written as DNA, the CDR3 is TGTGCCAGCAGTACGGTGCGGCAGTACTTC.

V and J are TRBV4-1 and TRBJ1-5; TRBD1 is a possible D gene (6 bases). Trimming pared 3 bases from V and 2 bases from J, leaving 14 bases between. The CDR3 contains 16 residues. From germline, CDR1 is MGHRA and CDR2 YSYEKL. Here the CDR3 DNA reads TGCGCCAGCAGCCACCCGACAGGTTCGGGCAATCAGCCCCAGCATTTT. Translating gives CASSHPTGSGNQPQHF.

The V gene is TRBV4-1, the J gene TRBJ2-4; D could derive from TRBD1 or TRBD2 (6 bases each). Germline V lookup: CDR1 MGHRA, CDR2 YSYEKL. The CDR3 loop spans 16 amino acids. V lost 0 bases and J lost 0, with 9 bases in between. The CDR3 region has the DNA TGCGCCAGCAGCCAAGATGGGGGGCTAGCCAAAAACATTCAGTACTTC. Protein sequence: CASSQDGGLAKNIQYF.

This chain links TRBV13 with TRBJ2-1, with D perhaps TRBD1 (6 bases). With 5 bases removed from V and 8 bases from J, the gap between germline ends came to 19 bases. The CDR3 is 15 amino acids. Per germline, CDR1 PRHDT and CDR2 FYEKMQ (reference sequence). The CDR3 loop reads CASSLDRIPTDEQFF. The CDR3 region has the DNA TGTGCCAGCAGCCTAGACAGGATTCCTACCGATGAGCAGTTCTTC.

V gene TRBV18 combines with J gene TRBJ2-1; D gene ambiguous. Per germline, CDR1 KGHSH and CDR2 LQKENI. CDR3 length: 12 amino acids. Trimming removed 3 bases from V and 6 bases from J, with 6 bases in between. The CDR3 region is CASSPPLNEQFF. The CDR3 nucleotides read TGTGCCAGCTCACCTCCCCTCAATGAGCAGTTCTTC. Looking up the rest from reference TRBV18 and TRBJ2-1 gives the full variable domain: NAGVMQNPRHLVRRRGQEARLRCSPMKGHSHVYWYRQLPEEGLKFMVYLQKENIIDESGMPKERFSAEFPKEGPSILRIQQVVRGDSAAYFCASSPPLNEQFFGPGTRLTVL.

The rearrangement links TRBV6-1 to TRBJ2-5; D not certain. V lost 0 bases and J 7 bases, leaving 18 bases between the germline ends. Germline CDR1 is MNHNS and CDR2 is SASEGT. CDR3 length equals 16 residues. The CDR3 bases are TGTGCCAGCAGTGAAGCAAGTGACCGCGTACGAGGGACCCAGTACTTC. Its translation: CASSEASDRVRGTQYF.

This chain uses TRBV7-9 with TRBJ2-5; 8 bases agree with TRBD1. Trimming cost V 5 bases and J 5 bases; bases outside gene matches: 7. The CDR3 has 14 residues. Germline V gives CDR1 SEHNR, CDR2 FQNEAQ (reference sequence). DNA for the CDR3: TGTGCCAGCAGCCGCGACAGGGGTTGGGAGACCCAGTACTTC. This sequence encodes CASSRDRGWETQYF.

This rearrangement joins TRBV2 to TRBJ2-1, with D possibly TRBD2 on 5 matching bases. Germline V gives CDR1 SNHLY, CDR2 FYNNEI. The germline V and J ends were trimmed by 4 bases and 0 bases, with 13 bases remaining between them. The CDR3 has 16 residues. CDR3 protein: CASSARRLSSYNEQFF. CDR3 DNA: TGTGCCAGCAGTGCGCGGAGGCTAAGCTCCTACAATGAGCAGTTCTTC.

The chain combines TRBV19 with TRBJ1-1, with D perhaps matching TRBD1 (5 bases). V was clipped by 5 bases and J by 3 bases, with 10 bases between them. Germline assignment: CDR1 LNHDA and CDR2 SQIVND (reference sequence). CDR3 length: 13 residues. CDR3 nucleotide sequence: TGTGCCAGTAGTGTTAAAGGGGACACTGAAGCTTTCTTT. Its translation is CASSVKGDTEAFF.

This chain joins TRBV10-3 and TRBJ2-1; maybe TRBD1 (6 bases). CDR3 length: 17 amino acids. The germline V gene has CDR1 ENHRY and CDR2 SYGVKD. The V and J ends lost 6 bases and 0 bases respectively, with 18 bases between them. CDR3 sequence: CAIRGAGPTSSYNEQFF. In DNA form, the CDR3 reads TGTGCCATCAGGGGGGCCGGACCGACGAGCTCCTACAATGAGCAGTTCTTC.

This rearrangement joins TRBV5-6 to TRBJ1-2; the D gene is possibly TRBD1 (6 bases). Trimming shortened V by 4 bases and J by 2 bases, and 15 bases separated the two germline ends. Germline lookup yields CDR1 SGHDT and CDR2 YYEEEE. There are 15 residues in the CDR3. In DNA form, the CDR3 reads TGTGCCAGCAGCCATACGGACAGACCAAACTATGGCTACACCTTC. It codes for CASSHTDRPNYGYTF. Complete variable domain (other parts from reference TRBV5-6 and TRBJ1-2): DAGVTQSPTHLIKTRGQQVTLRCSPKSGHDTVSWYQQALGQGPQFIFQYYEEEERQRGNFPDRFSGHQFPNYSSELNVNALLLGDSALYLCASSHTDRPNYGYTFGSGTRLTVV.

This rearrangement joins TRBV6-1 to TRBJ2-5; D ambiguous. The end of the DNA aligns better with TRBJ2-7, so the J call may be wrong. CDR1 and CDR2 (germline): MNHNS, SASEGT. The CDR3 runs to 13 residues. The CDR3 is CASSASPAYEQYF. The CDR3 nucleotides read TGTGCCAGCAGTGCGTCTCCGGCCTACGAGCAGTACTTC.

CDR3 amino acids: CASRPSGRVNTGELFF. CDR3 DNA sequence: TGCGCCAGCAGGCCCTCCGGACGGGTGAACACCGGGGAGCTGTTTTTT. This rearrangement joins TRBV5-1 to TRBJ2-2; D unclear. The CDR3 runs to 16 residues. V lost 5 bases and J 1 base, leaving 15 bases between the germline ends. The germline V gene encodes CDR1 SGHRS and CDR2 YFSETQ.

The chain joins TRBV20-1 to TRBJ2-7, with D hard to call. Trimming pared 6 bases from V and 7 bases from J, leaving 13 bases between. Germline CDR1 DFQATT, CDR2 SNEGSKA (reference sequence). This CDR3 has 11 residues. CDR3 in amino acids: CSANRQLEQYF. The CDR3 nucleotides are TGCAGTGCCAACCGGCAGTTGGAGCAGTACTTC.

This clone was detected once. The same CDR3 is also encoded by other DNA sequences in this sample. The chain employs TRBV6-5 and TRBJ2-7, with D perhaps given as TRBD1 or TRBD2 (5 bases each). Germline CDR1 MNHEY, CDR2 SVGAGI. V was trimmed by 5 bases and J by 2 bases, leaving 13 bases between them. This CDR3 is 14 amino acids long. The CDR3 sequence is CASSGPTGPYEQYF. The CDR3 coding sequence is TGTGCCAGCAGTGGACCGACGGGGCCCTACGAGCAGTACTTC.

The V gene is TRBV10-2, the J gene TRBJ2-7, with D possibly TRBD1 on 6 matching bases. The V gene's germline CDR1 is WSHSY and CDR2 SAAADI. This CDR3 is built from 14 residues. V lost 3 bases to trimming and J lost 4 bases, with 13 bases between them. In nucleotides, the CDR3 is TGCGCCAGCAGTGAATGGCAGGGGAGATACGAGCAGTACTTC. It yields the protein CASSEWQGRYEQYF.

V and J are TRBV6-5 and TRBJ1-1, with a weak D call TRBD1 (6 bases). V lost 3 bases and J lost 5, with 13 bases in between. Germline V gene lookup returns CDR1 MNHEY and CDR2 SVGAGI. The CDR3 loop spans 14 amino acids. The CDR3 protein is CASSYNQGGTEAFF. Here the CDR3 DNA reads TGTGCCAGCAGTTATAACCAAGGGGGAACTGAAGCTTTCTTT.

The chain carries TRBV6-1 and TRBJ1-2, with D perhaps TRBD1 (6 bases). This CDR3 has 13 amino acids. Germline V gene data show CDR1 as MNHNS and CDR2 as SASEGT. Trimming removed 5 bases at V and 3 bases at J, with 10 bases between. The CDR3, as DNA: TGTGCCAGCAGTCCCTCAGGGGACTATGGCTACACCTTC. The encoded protein is CASSPSGDYGYTF.

V usage is TRBV18 and J usage is TRBJ2-3, with TRBD1 identical over 8 bases. CDR1 and CDR2 (germline): KGHSH, LQKENI. This CDR3 comprises 15 residues. Trimming cost V 1 base and J 4 bases; bases outside gene matches: 4. In DNA, the CDR3 is TGTGCCAGCTCACCACGCCAGGGGGCCTCAGATACGCAGTATTTT. Translated, it gives CASSPRQGASDTQYF.

Regarding this clone: At one end the junction does not follow the germline gene, possibly because of a read error. The chain couples TRBV2 to TRBJ2-1, with 12 bases that match TRBD2. Germline CDR1 is SNHLY and CDR2 is FYNNEI. This CDR3 spans 12 amino acids. The CDR3 reads CASSETSGGHVF. In DNA form, the CDR3 reads TGTGCCAGCAGTGAGACTAGCGGGGGTCATGTCTTC. Supplemented by reference TRBV2 and TRBJ2-1, the full variable domain reads EPEVTQTPSHQVTQMGQEVILRCVPISNHLYFYWYRQILGQKVEFLVSFYNNEISEKSEIFDDQFSVERPDGSNFTLKIRSTKLEDSAMYFCASSETSGGHVFGPGTRLTVL.

In its sample, this clone was seen a few times. The CDR3 DNA follows: TGTGCCAGCAGCTCCCGGCTATCGGGCGAGACCCAGTACTTC. It encodes CASSSRLSGETQYF. The chain employs TRBV11-2 and TRBJ2-5; D unclear. V was cut by 4 bases and J by 5 bases, with 14 bases left in between. CDR3 length: 14 amino acids. Germline-derived CDR1 and CDR2 are SGHAT and FQNNGV.